These 16 T cell receptor beta chains were all obtained from the same sample, sequenced in a study of metastatic and nonmetastatic thyroid tumors. Among the patients, none had received any treatment before thyroid surgery. MiXCR was used by TCRdb to re-call the PCR reads. The table records 70,000 or so clones, around 14% of them present only once. The specimen was blood. The receptors stem from a male donor with papillary thyroid cancer or a benign thyroid nodule (not recorded which). Some clones in this sample may be carry-over from other donors' samples.

This clone has a handful of counts. J is TRBJ2-2 and V is TRBV29-1, with 10 bases matching TRBD1. The CDR3 runs 15 residues. V dropped 7 bases and J dropped 6; count of bases not matched to a gene: 11. CDR1 and CDR2 (germline): SQVTM, ANQGSEA. CDR3 nucleotides: TGCAGCGCCGAACGACAGGGGGCCGGGTCCGGGGAGCTGTTTTTT. This codes for CSAERQGAGSGELFF.

The chain couples TRBV7-3 to TRBJ2-2; D may correspond to TRBD1 or TRBD2 (5 bases each). With 2 bases removed from V and 13 bases from J, the gap between germline ends came to 14 bases. The germline gives CDR1 SGHTA, CDR2 FQGTGA. The CDR3 contains 13 residues. CDR3 DNA sequence: TGTGCCAGCAGCTTAGTGGACACGAGGGGGCTGTTTTTT. It specifies CASSLVDTRGLFF. The variable domain in full, with the rest retrieved from reference TRBV7-3 and TRBJ2-2, is GAGVSQTPSNKVTEKGKYVELRCDPISGHTALYWYRQSLGQGPEFLIYFQGTGAADDSGLPNDRFFAVRPEGSVSTLKIQRTERGDSAVYLCASSLVDTRGLFFGEGSRLTVL.

A note on this clone: This sequence may be a read error, since a much larger clone differs from it by one base. This chain links TRBV5-4 with TRBJ2-3; 12 bases match TRBD2. Germline trimming cut 5 bases from V and 1 base from J; bases unmatched to any gene: 8. The CDR3 has 17 amino acids. Germline lookup yields CDR1 SGHNT and CDR2 YYREEE (reference sequence). CDR3 sequence: CASRHWTSGTGTDTQYF. The CDR3 DNA reads TGTGCCAGCAGACATTGGACTAGCGGGACGGGCACAGATACGCAGTATTTT.

A word on this clone: A much larger clone differs by one base, so this may be a read error. Additional DNA sequences in this sample encode the identical CDR3. The CDR3 protein is CASSLVGGETQYF. The CDR3 DNA reads TGTGCCAGCAGCTTGGTCGGGGGAGAGACCCAGTACTTC. V is TRBV7-9 and J is TRBJ2-5; a possible D gene is TRBD2 (6 bases). CDR1 and CDR2 (germline): SEHNR, FQNEAQ (reference sequence). Trimming took off 3 bases at V and 4 bases at J, with 9 bases between the two ends. This CDR3 is built from 13 residues.

This clone was seen at least ten times. The CDR3: CASSPLTEKGIQYF. CDR3 DNA: TGTGCCAGCTCACCCTTGACAGAAAAGGGGATTCAGTACTTC. This sequence joins TRBV18 and TRBJ2-4; D is possibly TRBD1 (5 bases). The CDR3 contains 14 residues. The V end lost 3 bases, the J end lost 10 bases, and 16 bases lay between the germline ends. In germline, CDR1 is KGHSH, CDR2 LQKENI. The full variable domain, with the rest looked up from reference TRBV18 and TRBJ2-4, is NAGVMQNPRHLVRRRGQEARLRCSPMKGHSHVYWYRQLPEEGLKFMVYLQKENIIDESGMPKERFSAEFPKEGPSILRIQQVVRGDSAAYFCASSPLTEKGIQYFGAGTRLSVL.

Note on this clone: Since a much larger clone is just one base distant, this may be a read error. J is TRBJ2-3 and V is TRBV10-3; D gene uncertain. Germline lookup yields CDR1 ENHRY and CDR2 SYGVKD. Trimming left V 8 bases short and J 2 bases short, with 14 bases between. The length of the CDR3 is 14 residues. This CDR3 is CAISGREFTDTQYF. The CDR3 DNA sequence: TGTGCCATCTCCGGCAGAGAGTTCACAGATACGCAGTATTTT.

This clone was counted at least ten times. The chain couples TRBV5-6 to TRBJ2-2, with D uncertain. Germline assignment: CDR1 SGHDT and CDR2 YYEEEE. This CDR3 is built from 15 residues. V was pared by 4 bases and J by 6 bases, with 16 bases between. This CDR3 reads CASSPPTPGPGELFF. In DNA form, the CDR3 reads TGTGCCAGCAGCCCCCCGACCCCCGGGCCCGGGGAGCTGTTTTTT.

This clone was observed many times. This sequence joins TRBV30 and TRBJ1-4; TRBD1 matches at 8 bases. Germline V CDR1 and CDR2: GTSNPN, SVGIG (reference sequence). Germline trimming cut 0 bases from V and 5 bases from J; bases unmatched to any gene: 2. CDR3 length equals 14 residues. CDR3: CAWSVGTGNEKLFF. The CDR3 DNA reads as TGTGCCTGGAGTGTAGGGACAGGAAATGAAAAACTGTTTTTT. Full variable domain (outside the CDR3, taken from reference TRBV30 and TRBJ1-4): SQTIHQWPATLVQPVGSPLSLECTVEGTSNPNLYWYRQAAGRGLQLLFYSVGIGQISSEVPQNLSASRPQDRQFILSSKKLLLSDSGFYLCAWSVGTGNEKLFFGSGTQLSVL.

The table lists this clone with a few counts. A junction end diverges from the germline sequence, so it may reflect a read error. The J gene is TRBJ1-2, the V gene TRBV6-1, with 12 bases matching TRBD1. CDR3 length equals 16 residues. From germline, CDR1 is MNHNS and CDR2 SASEGT. The CDR3 nucleotides read TGTGCCAGCAGTTCCCCGGGACAGGGGGCAAACTATGGCTACACCTTT. This encodes CASSSPGQGANYGYTF.

This clone was detected ten times or more. This rearrangement joins TRBV3-1 to TRBJ2-1, with D possibly TRBD1 on 6 matching bases. The CDR3 is 15 residues long. Germline V gene sequence: CDR1 LGHDT, CDR2 YNNKEL (reference sequence). V was cut by 1 base and J by 6 bases, with 13 bases left in between. In nucleotides, the CDR3 is TGTGCCAGCAGCCAAGGGACAGATTCTCGCAATGAGCAGTTCTTC. It yields the protein CASSQGTDSRNEQFF.

This clone was counted ten times or more. The V call is TRBV11-3, the J call TRBJ1-3; 8 positions agree with TRBD1. The CDR3 is made up of 17 amino acids. The germline V gene has CDR1 SGHNT and CDR2 YENEEA. J lost 4 bases, V lost 5 bases, and 13 bases had no gene match. The CDR3 coding sequence is TGTGCCAGCAGCCAACAAGGGACAGGTCCCCCAGGAAACACCATATATTTT. Its translation: CASSQQGTGPPGNTIYF.

This clone was recorded many times. This chain joins TRBV14 and TRBJ2-7; 7 nucleotides line up with TRBD1. V shed 6 bases and J 6 bases; nucleotides not matched to a gene: 11. Germline assignment: CDR1 SGHDN and CDR2 FVKESK. The CDR3 is made up of 14 amino acids. The CDR3 spells CASSRQGASLEQYF. CDR3 DNA sequence: TGTGCCAGCAGTCGACAGGGCGCGTCCCTCGAGCAGTACTTC.

This clone was counted ten times or more. The rearrangement links TRBV20-1 to TRBJ1-4, with 10 positions matching TRBD1. Germline trimming cut 1 base from V and 7 bases from J; bases unmatched to any gene: 3. The CDR3 runs to 14 residues. Germline V lookup: CDR1 DFQATT, CDR2 SNEGSKA (reference sequence). DNA for the CDR3: TGCAGTGCTAGAGTTGGACAGGGGGGTGAAAAACTGTTTTTT. It codes for CSARVGQGGEKLFF.

This clone was seen repeatedly, ten times or more. The chain is built from TRBV20-1 and TRBJ1-2; 8 bases are shared with TRBD1. CDR1 is DFQATT and CDR2 is SNEGSKA in the germline V gene (reference sequence). The junction had 9 bases not matched to a gene; V was cut back by 6 bases and J by 6 bases. This CDR3 has 13 amino acids. The CDR3 spells CSARSTGGHGYTF. CDR3 nucleotides: TGCAGTGCCCGTTCTACAGGGGGTCATGGCTACACCTTC.

The rearrangement joins TRBV6-1 to TRBJ2-7; D unclear. The ends were cut back, 6 bases at V and 2 bases at J, with 17 bases in the middle. The germline gives CDR1 MNHNS, CDR2 SASEGT. The CDR3 extends over 15 amino acids. CDR3 nucleotide sequence: TGTGCCAGCAGACTAAGTGGTGTGAGCCCCTACGAGCAGTACTTC. Translating gives CASRLSGVSPYEQYF.

This clone has a count of ten or more. The V and J genes are TRBV20-1 and TRBJ2-1; possible D gene TRBD2, 6 bases. The CDR3 has 15 amino acids. Trimming took off 0 bases at V and 4 bases at J, with 13 bases between the two ends. CDR1 and CDR2 from the germline V gene are DFQATT and SNEGSKA (reference sequence). DNA for the CDR3: TGCAGTGCTAGAGATGAACTAGCTTATTACAATGAGCAGTTCTTC. It codes for CSARDELAYYNEQFF.